A selection of T cell receptor beta chains follows, all from one sample in a study of a mutant IDH1 vaccine in newly diagnosed glioma. Antigens for these TCRs are unknown. Repertoires were generated with immunoSEQ multiplex PCR, while TCRdb's copy carries only in-frame clones and drops some. Of 45,000 or so clones in the sample, 85% to 90% were seen once. The sequenced sample was PBMCs, obtained from a glioma patient whose treatment included an IDH1 peptide vaccine. Receptor source: a woman aged 40 to 55 with glioma. CDR3s include the opening cysteine and the closing phenylalanine or tryptophan. D genes are given only for firm matches. Not all rows give a size; the values are once, few, many and, for expanded clones, a class.

clone_size,j_call,d_call,v_call,cdr3_nt,cdr3_aa
-,TRBJ1-1,-,TRBV15,TGTGCCACCAGCAGGGCGGACGACACTGAAGCTTTCTTT,CATSRADDTEAFF
-,TRBJ1-2,-,TRBV2,TGTGCCAGCAGAGGAGGACATCAAGACTACACCTTC,CASRGGHQDYTF
-,TRBJ2-3,-,TRBV10-3,TGTGCCATCAGTGAGTCATCAGATACGCAGTATTTT,CAISESSDTQYF
-,TRBJ2-3,-,TRBV6-1,TGTGCCAGCAGGACCCCGTATCCTGATACGCAGTATTTT,CASRTPYPDTQYF
-,TRBJ2-2,-,TRBV21-1,TGTGCCAGCAGCAAAAGTGTCGGGGTGAACACCGGGGAGCTGTTTTTT,CASSKSVGVNTGELFF
-,TRBJ2-5,TRBD1,TRBV2,TGTGCCAGCAGTGTGGGACAGGGGATTAAAGAGACCCAGTACTTC,CASSVGQGIKETQYF
-,TRBJ2-7,-,TRBV19,TGTGCCAGTAGGGGGTTGGGTAGCGGCGAGCAGTACTTC,CASRGLGSGEQYF
-,TRBJ2-3,-,TRBV7-2,TGTGCCAGCAGCGGGCTCCCAGATACGCAGTATTTT,CASSGLPDTQYF
-,TRBJ2-6,-,TRBV2,TGTGCCAGCGAGATCCCCCAGGCTGGGGCCAACGTCCTGACTTTC,CASEIPQAGANVLTF
-,TRBJ2-7,-,TRBV6-1,TGTGCCAGCAGGACAATTACCTACGAGCAGTACTTC,CASRTITYEQYF
few,TRBJ1-5,-,TRBV6-1,TGTGCCAGCAGCCGGCAGGGGAAGGATCAGCCCCAGCATTTT,CASSRQGKDQPQHF
-,TRBJ2-7,-,TRBV29-1,TGCAGCGTTGCCCAAAACTACGAGCAGTACTTC,CSVAQNYEQYF
-,TRBJ2-3,TRBD2,TRBV4-2,TGTGCCAGCAGACTAGCGGGAGAGAGTACAGATACGCAGTATTTT,CASRLAGESTDTQYF
-,TRBJ2-3,-,TRBV10-1,TGCGCCAGCAGTATGGGGGGAAAGGTAACAGATACGCAGTATTTT,CASSMGGKVTDTQYF
-,TRBJ2-1,TRBD2,TRBV6-1,TGTGCCAGCAGTGGAGACTCGGGGGGGCCGGGCAATGAGCAGTTCTTC,CASSGDSGGPGNEQFF
-,TRBJ2-7,-,TRBV5-1,TGCGCCAGCAGTTTGGATGCACAAACCTACGAGCAGTACTTC,CASSLDAQTYEQYF
-,TRBJ1-2,-,TRBV28,TGTGCCAGCACCCTAGGGACGTGGGGCTACACCTTC,CASTLGTWGYTF